What follows is one T cell receptor (beta chain) and its context. This clonotype was observed a few times. No cognate antigen has been identified for it. Base quality data are lacking; no much larger clone is found one base away. The CDR3, from cysteine to phenylalanine, totals 13 residues. The DNA shown is the 39-base CDR3, in frame from base 1. Via the germline V gene (reference sequence), CDR1 is SEHNR and CDR2 FQNEAQ. V is cut by 2 bases and J by 11 bases, and the space between the germline ends is 15 bases. The meaning of the sample's time point label: pre-sensitization, week 0. The treatment or condition label of this sample denotes: therapeutic diphenylcyclopropenone sensitization with weekly scalp DPC. At each patch-test visit, blood was drawn before the patch test was applied. To be eligible, patients had to be aged 18 to 70, diagnosed with alopecia and judged suitable for DPC therapy, while pregnant patients were excluded. Unfractionated whole blood was collected in Tempus Blood RNA tubes, and total RNA was extracted from that blood.

Library prep was done by RACE. The sample was run on a NextSeq 500. Library preparation attached unique molecular identifiers to individual cDNA molecules for quantitative, reproducible TCR counting. For every blood RNA sample, sequencing covered both the TCR alpha and TCR beta chains. From the authors' description of their analysis: Samples had a median of around 92,000 TCRs, with a range from roughly 23,224 to 750,000. The Decombinator software suite was used to annotate the V, J and CDR3 of the TCR reads. For the PS versus PT1 abundance plots, all samples were subsampled to the same number of TCRs (28,000). Expanded TCRs were defined as absent before sensitization and observed at least eight times at the 2-week time point. TCRdb handled the public reads itself, with Q25 trimming in fastp and clone calling in MiXCR, and kept productive beta chains. For every CDR3 protein sequence, its rows merge into one entry that carries the most common genes and DNA. V and J calls and clone size were set by TCRdb, not the authors. A total of about 80,000 distinct CDR3 sequences appear in this sample, 14% of them only once. 4% to 6% of the sample comes from the top ten.

The sample belongs to a study of human T cells and chemical hapten exposure (dated by TCRdb to about 2021). Context from the whole study: For sensitization, 2% DPC in acetone was applied to an approximately 2 cm by approximately 2 cm area of upper inner arm skin. The libraries were sequenced as a pool, and the TCR yield per sample differed mostly because of small variations in library volumes within the pool. Patch testing was performed on the upper back with Finn chambers containing 0.01% DPC, and the patch tests were scored after 6 days according to International Contact Dermatitis Research Group standards. Some 29 alopecia patients gave blood for TCR sequencing at one to four time points (pre-sensitization, 2, 6 and 24 weeks). Patients additionally received weekly therapeutic DPC doses to the scalp throughout the approximately 24-week study period. Most of the patients in the cohort were female, and the cohort covered alopecia areata with under or over 50% scalp involvement, alopecia totalis and alopecia universalis. Blood samples were taken from patients before sensitization (week 0) and at 2, 6 and about 24 weeks after DPC sensitization. This study followed changes in the peripheral blood TCR repertoire in vivo during primary and secondary sensitization of alopecia patients to the hapten diphenylcyclopropenone (DPC). What the research found in general, with its limitations: After repeated subsampling, changes were observed in the strength of the expansion versus patch-test correlation and in the threshold at which the correlation became significant. Because every patient had alopecia, a presumed autoimmune disease, the patients' immune response might differ from that of healthy individuals. No change with DPC sensitization was found in the number of TCRs above 1 in 1000 frequency, and no evidence of global repertoire structure alterations was found. A positive correlation was found between the number of PT1 expanded TCRs and patch test score, with significance reached at thresholds 8, 16 and 32 but not 4. Significantly more large CDR3 similarity clusters were formed by expanded TCRs than by pre-sensitization or healthy control sets, consistent with antigen-driven responses.

The sequence joins TRBV7-9 to TRBJ1-1, with the D gene call left open. The specimen was whole blood, collected in connection with sensitization to the hapten diphenylcyclopropenone (DPC). The TCR sequence derives from a woman aged 50 to 60 with alopecia areata. Some clones in this sample may be carry-over from other donors' samples. Read as DNA, the sequence is TGTGCCAGCAGCTTACTCCAGGCCGGTGCGGCTTTCTTT. Translated, it reads CASSLLQAGAAFF.